Listed here are 9 T cell receptor beta chains from one sample, sequenced in a study of human T cells and chemical hapten exposure. Time point of the sample: patch test 2, 6 weeks after DPC sensitization. Treatment here: therapeutic diphenylcyclopropenone sensitization with weekly scalp DPC. TCRdb recomputed calls from the RACE reads with MiXCR, one row per CDR3 protein. The profile covers fewer than 80,000 distinct CDR3 sequences, with 10% to 13% appearing a single time and around 6.8% taken by the ten largest. The source was whole blood, collected in connection with sensitization to the hapten diphenylcyclopropenone (DPC). These TCRs come from a woman aged 50 to 60 with alopecia areata. Some clones in this sample may be carry-over from other donors' samples.

This clonotype was seen once. This may arise from a read error, as a much more abundant clone is one base away. The chain recombines TRBV20-1 with TRBJ1-4, with a weak D call TRBD1 (5 bases). Trimming took off 4 bases at V and 12 bases at J, with 18 bases between the two ends. The CDR3 runs to 13 residues. Looked up from germline, CDR1 is DFQATT and CDR2 is SNEGSKA (reference sequence). The CDR3 sequence is CSAKDPGREELFF. CDR3 in DNA: TGCAGTGCTAAAGATCCGGGGCGGGAGGAACTGTTTTTT.

A few counts support this clonotype. This chain links TRBV7-6 with TRBJ1-1, with D uncertain. Germline V gives CDR1 SGHVS, CDR2 FNYEAQ. There are 15 residues in the CDR3. V shed 5 bases and J shed 1 base, with 14 bases lying between them. CDR3 coding DNA: TGTGCCAGCAGCCCCCAGGCGCGGTGGAACACTGAAGCTTTCTTT. This translates into CASSPQARWNTEAFF.

The gene calls are TRBV7-8 and TRBJ2-7; D is undetermined. There are 14 residues in the CDR3. Trimming shortened V by 1 base and J by 5 bases, and 12 bases separated the two germline ends. Germline-derived CDR1 and CDR2 are SGHVS and FQNEAQ. CDR3 DNA sequence: TGTGCCAGCAGCTTAGACCGGCCCTTCAACGAGCAGTACTTC. Its translation is CASSLDRPFNEQYF.

This chain connects TRBV18 to TRBJ2-1, with 15 bases that match TRBD2. Germline V lookup: CDR1 KGHSH, CDR2 LQKENI. This CDR3 has 16 residues. The junction had 0 bases not matched to a gene; V was cut back by 0 bases and J by 6 bases. In DNA, the CDR3 is TGTGCCAGCTCACCACCGGGACTAGCGGGAGGCAATGAGCAGTTCTTC. As protein: CASSPPGLAGGNEQFF.

This clonotype was detected many times. The gene calls are TRBV18 and TRBJ1-1; D is ambiguous. Germline CDR1 and CDR2: KGHSH and LQKENI. V lost 4 bases and J lost 1, with 10 bases in between. CDR3 size: 14 residues. The CDR3 sequence is CASSRGNANTEAFF. The CDR3 nucleotides are TGTGCCAGCTCACGAGGAAATGCGAACACTGAAGCTTTCTTT.

This clonotype was picked up many times. This rearrangement joins TRBV12-3 or TRBV12-4 to TRBJ1-5; TRBD1 aligns across 8 bases. The CDR3 length is 15 residues. The V gene end was trimmed by 3 bases and the J gene end by 3 bases; junction bases not matched to a gene: 4. In nucleotides, the CDR3 is TGTGCCAGCAGTTTCCGGACAGGGAACAATCAGCCCCAGCATTTT. This sequence encodes CASSFRTGNNQPQHF.

This clonotype was counted many times. The V call is TRBV20-1, the J call TRBJ2-3; 7 nucleotides agree with TRBD2. The ends lost 5 bases at V and 1 base at J; junction bases unmatched: 6. The germline V gene has CDR1 DFQATT and CDR2 SNEGSKA (reference sequence). This CDR3 region has 14 residues. CDR3 in DNA: TGCAGTGCTCCAGCGGGAATCCGCACAGATACGCAGTATTTT. Amino acid sequence: CSAPAGIRTDTQYF.

The J gene is TRBJ2-1, the V gene TRBV27; 8 bases line up with TRBD2. CDR1 MNHEY and CDR2 SMNVEV come from the germline V gene (reference sequence). There are 15 residues in the CDR3. J was trimmed by 2 bases and V by 8 bases; bases with no gene match: 8. CDR3 sequence reads: CASRLRSGTYNEQFF. The CDR3 bases are TGTGCCAGCCGTCTTCGTAGCGGGACCTACAATGAGCAGTTCTTC.

This clonotype showed up many times. The rearrangement joins TRBV18 to TRBJ2-3; no reliable D call. V dropped 3 bases and J dropped 5 bases, with 9 bases sitting between them. The germline gives CDR1 KGHSH, CDR2 LQKENI. This CDR3 region has 13 residues. CDR3 nucleotide sequence: TGTGCCAGCTCACCCCGAACGCAAGATACGCAGTATTTT. Translating gives CASSPRTQDTQYF.